The 20 T cell receptor beta chains in this list originate from one sample, sequenced in a study of OX40 agonist ivuxolimab in advanced cancers. Libraries were prepared by immunoSEQ multiplex PCR; TCRdb keeps only in-frame clonotypes and omits some of them. The data show tens of thousands of clones, 83% seen once. The material was CD4+ or CD8+ T cells sorted from blood, obtained in a trial of the OX40 agonist ivuxolimab. The receptor source for this set is an adult with an advanced solid tumor such as melanoma, head and neck, liver or kidney cancer.

In the case of this clone: The sample carries other DNA sequences with the same CDR3. V usage is TRBV7-9 and J usage is TRBJ2-3, with a weak D call TRBD1 (6 bases). With 5 bases removed from V and 3 bases from J, the gap between germline ends came to 9 bases. The CDR3 runs 13 residues. Germline CDR1 and CDR2: SEHNR and FQNEAQ (reference sequence). CDR3 nucleotide sequence: TGTGCCAGCAGCAGAACAGGGACAGATACGCAGTATTTT. Amino acid sequence: CASSRTGTDTQYF.

The chain carries TRBV11-2 and TRBJ2-3; 7 bases match TRBD1. The trim removed 5 bases at V and 1 base at J, leaving 6 bases unmatched. This CDR3 comprises 15 residues. CDR1 and CDR2 (germline): SGHAT, FQNNGV. The CDR3 reads CASSPTGWGTDTQYF. For the CDR3, the DNA is TGTGCCAGCAGCCCGACAGGGTGGGGCACAGATACGCAGTATTTT. The variable domain in full, completed from reference TRBV11-2 and TRBJ2-3, reads EAGVAQSPRYKIIEKRQSVAFWCNPISGHATLYWYQQILGQGPKLLIQFQNNGVVDDSQLPKDRFSAERLKGVDSTLKIQPAKLEDSAVYLCASSPTGWGTDTQYFGPGTRLTVL.

This clone showed up just once. This chain joins TRBV10-1 and TRBJ2-1; 13 nucleotides line up with TRBD2. CDR3 length equals 15 residues. Germline lookup yields CDR1 WNHNN and CDR2 SYGVQD (reference sequence). The J segment lost 6 bases and the V segment lost 2 bases, leaving 1 base of the junction unmatched. The CDR3 DNA follows: TGCGCCAGCAGTGAGGGACTAGCGGGGGTCAATGAGCAGTTCTTC. Translation: CASSEGLAGVNEQFF.

The chain combines TRBV30 with TRBJ2-3; 7 nucleotides line up with TRBD1. CDR3 length: 14 residues. V was clipped by 0 bases and J by 6 bases; unmatched bases: 6. Looked up from germline, CDR1 is GTSNPN and CDR2 is SVGIG (reference sequence). In DNA, the CDR3 is TGTGCCTGGAGTGTACAAGGGGGCCGTGATACGCAGTATTTT. Its protein is CAWSVQGGRDTQYF.

There are a few counts of this clone. This chain connects TRBV6-6 to TRBJ2-7; TRBD1 agrees at 10 bases. The CDR3 totals 15 residues. Looked up from germline, CDR1 is MNHNY and CDR2 is SVGAGI (reference sequence). Trimming cost V 6 bases and J 5 bases; bases outside gene matches: 10. The CDR3 loop is CASSSKTGGNNEQYF. CDR3 DNA sequence: TGTGCCAGCAGCTCCAAGACAGGGGGCAATAACGAGCAGTACTTC.

This sequence joins TRBV15 and TRBJ2-1, with D uncertain. Germline assignment: CDR1 LNHNV and CDR2 YYDKDF (reference sequence). Trimming pared 0 bases from V and 10 bases from J, leaving 10 bases between. The CDR3 contains 13 residues. The CDR3 DNA sequence: TGTGCCACCAGCAGAGATCAAGCTAGGGAGCAGTTCTTC. Translation: CATSRDQAREQFF. Full variable domain (outside the CDR3, taken from reference TRBV15 and TRBJ2-1): DAMVIQNPRYQVTQFGKPVTLSCSQTLNHNVMYWYQQKSSQAPKLLFHYYDKDFNNEADTPDNFQSRRPNTSFCFLDIRSPGLGDTAMYLCATSRDQAREQFFGPGTRLTVL.

Here the CDR3 reads CASSLTAGNTIYF. DNA of the CDR3: TGTGCCAGCAGTCTCACAGCTGGAAACACCATATATTTT. The chain combines TRBV27 with TRBJ1-3; D gene uncertain. Germline loops: CDR1 MNHEY, CDR2 SMNVEV (reference sequence). CDR3 length equals 13 residues. Trimming removed 5 bases at V and 2 bases at J, with 7 bases between.

The chain links TRBV15 to TRBJ2-5, with 9 bases matching TRBD1. The germline V gene encodes CDR1 LNHNV and CDR2 YYDKDF (reference sequence). This CDR3 has 15 residues. V was pared by 6 bases and J by 5 bases, with 10 bases of the junction left unmatched. CDR3 sequence reads: CATRTRDRVVETQYF. CDR3 DNA: TGTGCCACCAGAACCCGGGACAGGGTGGTGGAGACCCAGTACTTC.

This chain links TRBV9 with TRBJ1-6, with 8 bases fitting TRBD1. CDR1 SGDLS and CDR2 YYNGEE come from the germline V gene. This CDR3 is built from 14 residues. V was pared by 2 bases and J by 8 bases, with 3 bases of the junction left unmatched. Written as DNA, the CDR3 is TGTGCCAGCAGCGTCCTGACAGGGGATTCACCCCTCCACTTT. Translating it yields CASSVLTGDSPLHF.

V gene TRBV5-1 combines with J gene TRBJ2-7, with a possible D match to TRBD2 (6 bases). Trimming pared 4 bases from V and 6 bases from J, leaving 17 bases between. Germline V lookup: CDR1 SGHRS, CDR2 YFSETQ. The length of the CDR3 is 14 residues. The CDR3 protein is CASSGRAGPSEQYF. In DNA form, the CDR3 reads TGCGCCAGCAGCGGCCGAGCGGGCCCGTCCGAGCAGTACTTC.

The chain has TRBV19 and TRBJ1-5; the D gene is possibly TRBD1 (6 bases). Germline V gene lookup returns CDR1 LNHDA and CDR2 SQIVND (reference sequence). Trimming stripped 5 bases from V and 0 bases from J, with 20 bases between. The length of the CDR3 is 18 residues. CDR3 residues: CASSSLKGGGSSNQPQHF. The DNA for the CDR3 is TGTGCCAGTAGTTCTCTGAAAGGGGGGGGATCTAGCAATCAGCCCCAGCATTTT.

The rearrangement uses TRBV7-2 and TRBJ2-7; 7 bases align to TRBD1. V was pared by 7 bases and J by 3 bases, with 9 bases of the junction left unmatched. CDR1 is SGHTA and CDR2 is FQGNSA in the germline V gene. This CDR3 contains 14 residues. DNA of the CDR3: TGTGCCAGCAAAGGGGGCCCCCGAAACTACGAGCAGTACTTC. This gives the protein CASKGGPRNYEQYF.

CDR3 DNA: TGCGCCAGCAGCTTGGGACTAGCGGGGGCCTCAAACTACGAGCAGTACTTC. Its protein is CASSLGLAGASNYEQYF. The chain carries TRBV5-1 and TRBJ2-7; 12 positions match TRBD2. CDR1 and CDR2 from the germline V gene are SGHRS and YFSETQ. Losses at the gene ends were 0 bases for V and 3 bases for J; bases not matched to a gene: 7. CDR3 length: 17 residues.

This chain connects TRBV18 to TRBJ2-7; 13 bases line up with TRBD2. There are 17 residues in the CDR3. V was pared by 6 bases and J by 9 bases, with 17 bases of the junction left unmatched. Germline-derived CDR1 and CDR2 are KGHSH and LQKENI. CDR3 in amino acids: CASSARLLGLAGSGQYF. The CDR3 coding sequence is TGTGCCAGCTCGGCAAGGCTTTTGGGACTAGCGGGATCGGGGCAGTACTTC.

The chain combines TRBV30 with TRBJ2-7, with D uncertain. CDR3 length: 12 amino acids. CDR1 and CDR2 (germline): GTSNPN, SVGIG (reference sequence). With 3 bases removed from V and 0 bases from J, the gap between germline ends came to 6 bases. The DNA for the CDR3 is TGTGCCTGGAGCCACTCCTCCTACGAGCAGTACTTC. This encodes CAWSHSSYEQYF.

CDR3 protein: CASSGVSTGELFF. The CDR3, as DNA: TGTGCCAGCTCAGGGGTTAGCACCGGGGAGCTGTTTTTT. The V call is TRBV18, the J call TRBJ2-2, with unresolved D. Trimming cost V 5 bases and J 4 bases, with 8 bases left between them. The germline V gene encodes CDR1 KGHSH and CDR2 LQKENI. This CDR3 region has 13 residues.

The chain is built from TRBV5-8 and TRBJ1-3; TRBD1 is a possible D gene (5 bases). Germline V CDR1 and CDR2: SGHTS, YDEGEE. The CDR3 is 15 amino acids. V was cut by 4 bases and J by 1 base, with 12 bases left in between. CDR3 bases: TGTGCCAGCAGCCACAGGACGGTATCTGGAAACACCATATATTTT. This translates into CASSHRTVSGNTIYF. The full variable domain, with the rest looked up from reference TRBV5-8 and TRBJ1-3, is EAGVTQSPTHLIKTRGQQATLRCSPISGHTSVYWYQQALGLGLQFLLWYDEGEERNRGNFPPRFSGRQFPNYSSELNVNALELEDSALYLCASSHRTVSGNTIYFGEGSWLTVV.

The J gene is TRBJ2-5, the V gene TRBV5-4, with TRBD1 identical over 7 bases. The V and J ends lost 4 bases and 5 bases, in that order; junction bases with no gene match: 14. The CDR3 has 16 residues. Germline V gene lookup returns CDR1 SGHNT and CDR2 YYREEE (reference sequence). CDR3 sequence reads: CASSPRRGGAEETQYF. In nucleotides, the CDR3 is TGTGCCAGCAGCCCGCGAAGAGGGGGCGCCGAGGAGACCCAGTACTTC.

The rearrangement uses TRBV27 and TRBJ2-3, with 10 bases identical to TRBD2. The germline CDR1 and CDR2 sequences are MNHEY and SMNVEV (reference sequence). V gave up 5 bases and J gave up 2 bases; unmatched junction bases: 7. This CDR3 is 16 amino acids long. The CDR3 reads CASSRRTSGLTDTQYF. The CDR3 DNA reads TGTGCCAGCAGTCGCCGGACTAGCGGTCTCACAGATACGCAGTATTTT.

The rearrangement joins TRBV19 to TRBJ1-2, with D possibly TRBD1 on 5 matching bases. The germline gives CDR1 LNHDA, CDR2 SQIVND (reference sequence). CDR3 length: 14 amino acids. V was pared by 7 bases and J by 4 bases, with 16 bases between. The CDR3 sequence is CASIQDSSFYGYTF. As DNA, the CDR3 is TGTGCCAGTATTCAAGACAGCTCTTTCTATGGCTACACCTTC.